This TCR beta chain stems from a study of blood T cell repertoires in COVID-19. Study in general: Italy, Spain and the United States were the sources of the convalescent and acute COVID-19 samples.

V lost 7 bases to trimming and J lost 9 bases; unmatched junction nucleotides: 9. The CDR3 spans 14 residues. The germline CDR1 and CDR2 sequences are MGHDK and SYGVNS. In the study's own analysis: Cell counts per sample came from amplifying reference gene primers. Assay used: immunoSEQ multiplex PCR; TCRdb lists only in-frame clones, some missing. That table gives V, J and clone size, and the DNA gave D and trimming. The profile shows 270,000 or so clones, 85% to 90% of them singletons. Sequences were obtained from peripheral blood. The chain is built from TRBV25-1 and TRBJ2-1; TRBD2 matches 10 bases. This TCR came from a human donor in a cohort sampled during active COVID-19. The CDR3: CASTLAGAPSEQFF. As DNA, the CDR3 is TGTGCCAGCACCCTAGCGGGAGCCCCGAGTGAGCAGTTCTTC.